One and the same sample provided the 2 T cell receptor beta chains below, sequenced in a study of shared clonotypes between healthy human individuals. Naive CD8 cells lacked CD45RO, underwent positive selection for CCR7 and left out terminally differentiated effector memory CD45RA+ cells. Clones were read by immunoSEQ multiplex PCR, and TCRdb kept only the in-frame ones, dropping some. Here the sample spans about 2 million clones, just under 95% being singletons. Sequencing was done on a sample of naive CD8+ T cells sorted from blood. The source of these receptors is a man younger than 30 in good health.

The chain joins TRBV7-6 to TRBJ2-1; D not resolved. Germline V gene lookup returns CDR1 SGHVS and CDR2 FNYEAQ. The CDR3 runs 12 residues. Trimming left V 1 base short and J 9 bases short, with 7 bases between. The chain's CDR3 is CASSLGPGEQFF. CDR3 in DNA: TGTGCCAGCAGCTTAGGCCCCGGTGAGCAGTTCTTC.

The chain has TRBV5-1 and TRBJ2-3; 10 nucleotides agree with TRBD1. This CDR3 has 15 amino acids. Germline V lookup: CDR1 SGHRS, CDR2 YFSETQ. With V trimmed by 4 bases and J by 5 bases, 7 bases remained unmatched. As DNA, the CDR3 is TGCGCCAGCAGCCAAGACAGGGGGCCTGGAGATACGCAGTATTTT. It yields the protein CASSQDRGPGDTQYF.